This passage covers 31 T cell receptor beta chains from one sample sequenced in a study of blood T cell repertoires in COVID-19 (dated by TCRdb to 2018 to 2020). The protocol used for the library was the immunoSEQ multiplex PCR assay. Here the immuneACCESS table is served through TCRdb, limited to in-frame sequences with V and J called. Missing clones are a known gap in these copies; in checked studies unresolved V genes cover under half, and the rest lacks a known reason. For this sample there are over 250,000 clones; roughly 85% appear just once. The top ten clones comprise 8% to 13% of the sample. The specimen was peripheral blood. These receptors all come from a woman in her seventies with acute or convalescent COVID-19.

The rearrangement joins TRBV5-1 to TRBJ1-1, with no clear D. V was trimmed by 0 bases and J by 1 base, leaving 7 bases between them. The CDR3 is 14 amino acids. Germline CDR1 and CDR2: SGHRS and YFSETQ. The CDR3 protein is CASSLVLQNTEAFF. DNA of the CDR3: TGCGCCAGCAGCTTGGTATTACAGAACACTGAAGCTTTCTTT.

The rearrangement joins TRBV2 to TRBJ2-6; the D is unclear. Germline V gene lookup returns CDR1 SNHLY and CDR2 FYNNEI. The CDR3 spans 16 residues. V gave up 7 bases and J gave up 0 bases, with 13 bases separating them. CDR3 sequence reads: CASTSQAFSGANVLTF. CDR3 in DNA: TGTGCCAGCACCTCGCAGGCCTTCTCTGGGGCCAACGTCCTGACTTTC. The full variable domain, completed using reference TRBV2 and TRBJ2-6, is EPEVTQTPSHQVTQMGQEVILRCVPISNHLYFYWYRQILGQKVEFLVSFYNNEISEKSEIFDDQFSVERPDGSNFTLKIRSTKLEDSAMYFCASTSQAFSGANVLTFGAGSRLTVL.

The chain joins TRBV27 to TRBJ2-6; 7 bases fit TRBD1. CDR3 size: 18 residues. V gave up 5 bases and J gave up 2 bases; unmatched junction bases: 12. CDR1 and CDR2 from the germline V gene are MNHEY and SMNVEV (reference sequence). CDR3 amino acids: CASSKIQGPWTGANVLTF. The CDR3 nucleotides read TGTGCCAGCAGTAAAATACAGGGGCCATGGACTGGGGCCAACGTCCTGACTTTC.

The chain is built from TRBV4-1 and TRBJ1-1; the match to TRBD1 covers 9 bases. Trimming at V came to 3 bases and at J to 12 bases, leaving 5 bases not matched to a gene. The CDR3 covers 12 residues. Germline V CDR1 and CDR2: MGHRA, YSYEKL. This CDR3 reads CASSHRQGGTFF. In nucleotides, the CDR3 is TGCGCCAGCAGCCATAGACAGGGGGGGACTTTCTTT.

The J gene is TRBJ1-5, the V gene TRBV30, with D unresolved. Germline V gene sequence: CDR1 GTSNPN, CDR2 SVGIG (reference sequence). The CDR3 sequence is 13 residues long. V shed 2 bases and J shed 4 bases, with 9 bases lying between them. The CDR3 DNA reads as TGTGCCTGGAGTACCCGGGAGAATCAGCCCCAGCATTTT. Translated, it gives CAWSTRENQPQHF.

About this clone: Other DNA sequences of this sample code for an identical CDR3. As DNA, the CDR3 is TGTGCCAGTAGTATAGGGGACAGGGGGACTGAAGCTTTCTTT. Encoded protein: CASSIGDRGTEAFF. The genes are TRBV19 and TRBJ1-1; 11 bases line up with TRBD1. The CDR3 is 14 amino acids. V lost 1 base, J lost 5 bases, and 0 bases stayed unmatched. Per germline, CDR1 LNHDA and CDR2 SQIVND (reference sequence).

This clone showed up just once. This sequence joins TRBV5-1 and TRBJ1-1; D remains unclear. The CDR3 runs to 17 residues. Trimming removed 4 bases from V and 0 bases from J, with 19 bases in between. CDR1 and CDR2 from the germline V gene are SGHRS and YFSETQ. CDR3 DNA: TGCGCCAGCAGCCGAGGGTCTTTCGGTGAAATGAACACTGAAGCTTTCTTT. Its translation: CASSRGSFGEMNTEAFF.

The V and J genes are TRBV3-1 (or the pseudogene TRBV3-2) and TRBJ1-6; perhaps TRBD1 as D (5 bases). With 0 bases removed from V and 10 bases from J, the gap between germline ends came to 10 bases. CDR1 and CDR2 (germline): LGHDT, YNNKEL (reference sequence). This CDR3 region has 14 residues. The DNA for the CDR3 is TGTGCCAGCAGCCAAGACAGGGCTCGATCACCCCTCCACTTT. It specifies CASSQDRARSPLHF.

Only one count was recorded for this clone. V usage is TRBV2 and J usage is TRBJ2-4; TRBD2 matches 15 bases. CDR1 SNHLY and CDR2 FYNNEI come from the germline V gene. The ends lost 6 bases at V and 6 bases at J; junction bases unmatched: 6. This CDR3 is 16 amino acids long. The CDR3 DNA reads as TGTGCCAGCAGGGGGACTAGCGGGGGGAACATAAACATTCAGTACTTC. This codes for CASRGTSGGNINIQYF.

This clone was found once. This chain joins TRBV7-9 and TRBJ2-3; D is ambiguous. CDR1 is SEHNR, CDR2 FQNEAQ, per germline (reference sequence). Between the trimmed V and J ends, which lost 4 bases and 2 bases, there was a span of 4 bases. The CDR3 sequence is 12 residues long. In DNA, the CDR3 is TGTGCCAGCAGCTCGTCCACAGATACGCAGTATTTT. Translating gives CASSSSTDTQYF.

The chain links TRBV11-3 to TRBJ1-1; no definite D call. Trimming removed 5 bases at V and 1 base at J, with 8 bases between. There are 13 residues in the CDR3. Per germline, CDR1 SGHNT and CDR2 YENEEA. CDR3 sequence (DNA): TGTGCCAGCAGCCCTCCCGGGAACACTGAAGCTTTCTTT. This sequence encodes CASSPPGNTEAFF.

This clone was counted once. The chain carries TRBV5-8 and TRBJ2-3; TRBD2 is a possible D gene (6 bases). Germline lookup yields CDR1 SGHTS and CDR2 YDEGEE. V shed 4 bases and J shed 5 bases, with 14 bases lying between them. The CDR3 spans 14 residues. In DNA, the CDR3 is TGTGCCAGCAGCCGGAGGGGCGCTGTAGATACGCAGTATTTT. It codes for CASSRRGAVDTQYF.

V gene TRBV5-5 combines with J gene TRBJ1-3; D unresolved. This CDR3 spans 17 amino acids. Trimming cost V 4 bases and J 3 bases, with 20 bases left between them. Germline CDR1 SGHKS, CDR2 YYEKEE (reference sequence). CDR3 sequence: CASSPHGWSRIGNTIYF. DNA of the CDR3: TGTGCCAGCAGCCCCCACGGGTGGAGTCGTATTGGAAACACCATATATTTT.

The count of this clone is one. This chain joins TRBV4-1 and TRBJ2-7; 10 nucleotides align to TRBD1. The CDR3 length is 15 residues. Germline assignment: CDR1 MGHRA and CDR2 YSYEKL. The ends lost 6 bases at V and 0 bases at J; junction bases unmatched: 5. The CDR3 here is CASSIRDRGSYEQYF. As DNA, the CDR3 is TGCGCCAGCAGTATACGGGACAGGGGCTCCTACGAGCAGTACTTC.

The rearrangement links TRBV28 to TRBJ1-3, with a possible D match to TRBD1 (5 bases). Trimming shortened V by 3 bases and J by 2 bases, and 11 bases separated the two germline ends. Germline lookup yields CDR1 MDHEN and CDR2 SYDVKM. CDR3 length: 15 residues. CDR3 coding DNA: TGTGCCAGCAGTTTTGGGGGGGTAGCTGGAAACACCATATATTTT. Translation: CASSFGGVAGNTIYF.

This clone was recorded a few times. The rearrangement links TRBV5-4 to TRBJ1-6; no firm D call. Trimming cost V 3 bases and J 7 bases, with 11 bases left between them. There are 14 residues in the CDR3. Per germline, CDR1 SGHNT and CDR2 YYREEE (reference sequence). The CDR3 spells CASSSENGNSPLHF. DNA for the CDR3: TGTGCCAGCAGCTCGGAGAATGGCAATTCACCCCTCCACTTT.

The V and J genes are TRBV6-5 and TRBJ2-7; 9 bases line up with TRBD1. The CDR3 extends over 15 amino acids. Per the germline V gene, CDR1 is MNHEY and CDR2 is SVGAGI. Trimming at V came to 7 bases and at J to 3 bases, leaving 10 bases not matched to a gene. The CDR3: CASTSTGTGYYEQYF. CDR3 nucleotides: TGTGCCAGCACTTCGACCGGGACAGGGTACTACGAGCAGTACTTC.

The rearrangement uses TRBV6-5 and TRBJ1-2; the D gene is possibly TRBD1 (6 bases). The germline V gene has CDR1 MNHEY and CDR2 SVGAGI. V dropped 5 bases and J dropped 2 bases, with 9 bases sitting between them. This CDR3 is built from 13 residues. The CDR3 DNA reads TGTGCCAGCAGTCGTACAGGGAACTATGGCTACACCTTC. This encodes CASSRTGNYGYTF.

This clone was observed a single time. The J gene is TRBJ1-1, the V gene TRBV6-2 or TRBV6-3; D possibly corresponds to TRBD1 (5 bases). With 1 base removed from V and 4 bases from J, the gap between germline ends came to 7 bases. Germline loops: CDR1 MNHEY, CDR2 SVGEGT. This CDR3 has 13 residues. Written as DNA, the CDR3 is TGTGCCAGCAGTTACTTTACAGGCACTGAAGCTTTCTTT. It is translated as CASSYFTGTEAFF.

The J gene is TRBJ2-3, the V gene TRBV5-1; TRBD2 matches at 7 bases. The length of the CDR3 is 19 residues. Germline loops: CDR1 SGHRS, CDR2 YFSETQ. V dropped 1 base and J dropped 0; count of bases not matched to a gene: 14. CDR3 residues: CASSLYGGTQIYSTDTQYF. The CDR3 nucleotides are TGCGCCAGCAGCTTGTACGGGGGGACTCAGATTTATAGCACAGATACGCAGTATTTT.

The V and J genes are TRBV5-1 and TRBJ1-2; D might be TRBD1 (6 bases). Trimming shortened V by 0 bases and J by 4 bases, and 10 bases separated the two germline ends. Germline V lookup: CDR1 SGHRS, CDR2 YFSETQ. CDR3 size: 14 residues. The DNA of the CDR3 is TGCGCCAGCAGCTTGGAGGACAGTCGCTATGGCTACACCTTC. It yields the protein CASSLEDSRYGYTF.

CDR3: CAIRVTRGDTEAFF. CDR3 DNA: TGTGCCATCAGGGTCACCCGGGGGGACACTGAAGCTTTCTTT. The chain uses TRBV10-3 and TRBJ1-1, with D possibly TRBD1 on 5 matching bases. The germline gives CDR1 ENHRY, CDR2 SYGVKD. The CDR3 runs 14 residues. Trimming took off 6 bases at V and 3 bases at J, with 14 bases between the two ends.

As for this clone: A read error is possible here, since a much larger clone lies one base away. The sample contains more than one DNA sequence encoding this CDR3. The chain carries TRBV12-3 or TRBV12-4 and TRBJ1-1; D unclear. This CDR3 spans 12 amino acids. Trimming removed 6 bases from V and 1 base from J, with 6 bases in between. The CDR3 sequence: CASSPGNTEAFF. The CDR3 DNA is TGTGCCAGCAGCCCCGGGAACACTGAAGCTTTCTTT.

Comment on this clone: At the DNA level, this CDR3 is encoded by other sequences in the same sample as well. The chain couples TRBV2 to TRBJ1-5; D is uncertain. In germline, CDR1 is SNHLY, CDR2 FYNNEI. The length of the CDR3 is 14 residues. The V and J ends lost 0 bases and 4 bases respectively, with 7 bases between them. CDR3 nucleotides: TGTGCCAGCAGTGAAGCGGGAGGGAATCAGCCCCAGCATTTT. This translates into CASSEAGGNQPQHF.

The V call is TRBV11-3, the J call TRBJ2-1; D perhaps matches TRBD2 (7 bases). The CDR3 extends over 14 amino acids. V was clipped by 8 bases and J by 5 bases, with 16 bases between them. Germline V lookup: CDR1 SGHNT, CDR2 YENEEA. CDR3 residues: CASWAGGPDNEQFF. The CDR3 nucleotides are TGTGCCAGCTGGGCCGGGGGGCCTGACAATGAGCAGTTCTTC.

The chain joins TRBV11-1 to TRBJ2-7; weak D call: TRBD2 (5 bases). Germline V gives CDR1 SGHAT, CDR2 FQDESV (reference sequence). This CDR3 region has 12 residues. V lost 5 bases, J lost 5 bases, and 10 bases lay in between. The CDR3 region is CASSPAGDEQYF. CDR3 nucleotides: TGTGCCAGCAGCCCAGCCGGGGACGAGCAGTACTTC.

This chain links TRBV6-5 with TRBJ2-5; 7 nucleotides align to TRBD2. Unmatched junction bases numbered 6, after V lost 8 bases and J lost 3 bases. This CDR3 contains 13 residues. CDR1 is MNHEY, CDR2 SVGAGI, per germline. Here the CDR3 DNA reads TGTGCCAGCTCCTGGGGGGGAGAAGAGACCCAGTACTTC. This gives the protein CASSWGGEETQYF.

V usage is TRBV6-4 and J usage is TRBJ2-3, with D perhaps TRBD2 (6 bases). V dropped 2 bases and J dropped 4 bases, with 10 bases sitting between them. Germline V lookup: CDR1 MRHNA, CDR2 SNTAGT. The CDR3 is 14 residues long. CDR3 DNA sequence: TGTGCCAGCAGTGACCACGGGGGACCAGATACGCAGTATTTT. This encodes CASSDHGGPDTQYF.

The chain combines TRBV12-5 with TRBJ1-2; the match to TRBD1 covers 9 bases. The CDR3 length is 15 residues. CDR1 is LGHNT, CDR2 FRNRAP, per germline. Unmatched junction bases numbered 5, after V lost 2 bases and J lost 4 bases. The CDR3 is CASGLHRGLGYGYTF. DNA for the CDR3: TGTGCTAGTGGTTTGCACAGGGGGCTCGGCTATGGCTACACCTTC.

Here the CDR3 reads CASSYSGVPGGYTF. The CDR3 nucleotides are TGTGCCAGCAGTTACTCCGGGGTCCCTGGGGGCTACACCTTC. This sequence joins TRBV6-5 and TRBJ1-2, with unresolved D. Trimming stripped 0 bases from V and 8 bases from J, with 13 bases between. The CDR3 covers 14 residues. Germline V gene data show CDR1 as MNHEY and CDR2 as SVGAGI.

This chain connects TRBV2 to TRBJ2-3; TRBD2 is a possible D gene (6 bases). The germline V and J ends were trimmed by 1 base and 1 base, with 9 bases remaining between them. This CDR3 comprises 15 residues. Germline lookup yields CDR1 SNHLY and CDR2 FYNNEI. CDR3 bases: TGTGCCAGCAGTGAAGAGCGGAGGGGCACAGATACGCAGTATTTT. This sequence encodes CASSEERRGTDTQYF.